Included here is one T cell receptor beta chain sequence, with context. Its antigen remains unknown. The sample belongs to a study of shared clonotypes between healthy human individuals. About the study: Per-donor plates numbered three CD4 naive, three CD4 memory, two CD8 naive and one CD8 memory. Whole-study findings and limits: Clonotype sharing among donors was expected to depend on sequencing depth. The researchers took only blood, and tissue repertoires probably look different.

Here immunoSEQ multiplex PCR was the method, and the copy in TCRdb shows in-frame clones only, minus some. The table includes about 980,000 clones, roughly 72% detected once. Germline V lookup: CDR1 SEHNR, CDR2 FQNEAQ (reference sequence). The CDR3 loop spans 15 amino acids. V lost 3 bases, J lost 1 base, and 1 base stayed unmatched. Naive CD4+ cells were CD45RA-selected; the remaining cells were memory. This chain joins TRBV7-9 and TRBJ2-3; 10 bases match TRBD2. The receptor was derived from a man between 18 and 35 years old in good health. Sequenced sample: memory CD4+ T cells sorted from blood. Subset denoted: CD45RA-negative fraction. The CDR3 nucleotides are TGTGCCAGCAGCTTCGGACTAGCGGGCACAGATACGCAGTATTTT. This gives the protein CASSFGLAGTDTQYF.